One TCR beta chain is described in this entry. Its antigen is currently unknown. TCRdb's table, derived via immunoSEQ multiplex PCR, lists solely in-frame clones and lacks some. In the table there are 130,000 to 150,000 clones, about 91% of which are singletons. The CDR3 is 17 amino acids. V was cut by 0 bases and J by 3 bases, with 17 bases left in between. Germline V gene data show CDR1 as MNHNS and CDR2 as SASEGT. This entry belongs to a study of cytomegalovirus exposure and HLA in healthy donors. Study-level points and caveats: Among TCR sequences, most were rare, though some public TCRs appeared in many donors. Cytomegalovirus association was listed for approximately 150 TCR beta chains. According to reports, the classifier identified cytomegalovirus status with high specificity and sensitivity.

The sequenced material came from PBMCs. The TCR sequence derives from a woman aged 18-29 years in good health and CMV-seropositive. This chain joins TRBV6-1 and TRBJ2-5; D may be TRBD1 (6 bases). CDR3 nucleotide sequence: TGTGCCAGCAGTGAAGCGCTTCGGTGGACAGCAGAAGAGACCCAGTACTTC. This sequence encodes CASSEALRWTAEETQYF.